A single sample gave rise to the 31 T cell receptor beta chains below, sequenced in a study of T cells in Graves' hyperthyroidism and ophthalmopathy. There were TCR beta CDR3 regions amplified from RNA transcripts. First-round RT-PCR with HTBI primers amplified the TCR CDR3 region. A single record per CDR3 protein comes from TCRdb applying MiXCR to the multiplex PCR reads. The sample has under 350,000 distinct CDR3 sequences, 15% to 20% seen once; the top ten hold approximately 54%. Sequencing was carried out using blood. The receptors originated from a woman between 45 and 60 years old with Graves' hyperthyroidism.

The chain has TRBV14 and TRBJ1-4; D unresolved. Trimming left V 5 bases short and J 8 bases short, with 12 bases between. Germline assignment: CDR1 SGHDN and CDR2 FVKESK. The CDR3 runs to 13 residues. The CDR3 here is CASSSRTGEKLFF. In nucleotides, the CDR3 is TGTGCCAGCAGCTCTCGGACCGGCGAAAAACTGTTTTTT.

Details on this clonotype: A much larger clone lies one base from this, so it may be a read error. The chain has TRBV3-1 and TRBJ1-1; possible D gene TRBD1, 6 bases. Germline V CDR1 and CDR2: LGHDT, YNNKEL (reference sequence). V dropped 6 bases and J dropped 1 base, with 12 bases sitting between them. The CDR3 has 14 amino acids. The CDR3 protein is CASRPGTPNTEAFF. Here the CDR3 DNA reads TGTGCCAGCAGACCCGGGACACCGAACACTGAAGCTTTCTTT.

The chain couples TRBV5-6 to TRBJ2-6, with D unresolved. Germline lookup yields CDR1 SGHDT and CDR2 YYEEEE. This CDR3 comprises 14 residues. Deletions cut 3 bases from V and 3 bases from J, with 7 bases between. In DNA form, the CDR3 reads TGTGCCAGCAGCTACGGAGTTGGGGCCAACGTCCTGACTTTC. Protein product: CASSYGVGANVLTF. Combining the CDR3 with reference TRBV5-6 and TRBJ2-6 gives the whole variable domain DAGVTQSPTHLIKTRGQQVTLRCSPKSGHDTVSWYQQALGQGPQFIFQYYEEEERQRGNFPDRFSGHQFPNYSSELNVNALLLGDSALYLCASSYGVGANVLTFGAGSRLTVL.

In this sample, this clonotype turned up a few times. DNA for the CDR3: TGTGCCAGCAGCGCAGGGGGTCACACTGAAGCTTTCTTT. Translated: CASSAGGHTEAFF. V and J are TRBV7-6 and TRBJ1-1, with 7 bases matching TRBD1. Germline V CDR1 and CDR2: SGHVS, FNYEAQ. The CDR3 runs 13 residues. The junction had 3 bases not matched to a gene; V was cut back by 5 bases and J by 3 bases.

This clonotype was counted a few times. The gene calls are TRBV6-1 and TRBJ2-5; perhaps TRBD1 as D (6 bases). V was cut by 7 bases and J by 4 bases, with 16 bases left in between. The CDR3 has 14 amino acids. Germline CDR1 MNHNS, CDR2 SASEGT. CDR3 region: CASTRNTGTETQYF. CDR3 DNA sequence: TGTGCCAGCACTAGAAATACAGGGACAGAGACCCAGTACTTC.

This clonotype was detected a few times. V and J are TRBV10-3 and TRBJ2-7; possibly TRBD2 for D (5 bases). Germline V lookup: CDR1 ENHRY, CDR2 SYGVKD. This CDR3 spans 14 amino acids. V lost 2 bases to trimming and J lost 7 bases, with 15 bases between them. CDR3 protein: CAISENRGSGEQYF. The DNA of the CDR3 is TGTGCCATCAGTGAGAATCGCGGATCGGGGGAGCAGTACTTC.

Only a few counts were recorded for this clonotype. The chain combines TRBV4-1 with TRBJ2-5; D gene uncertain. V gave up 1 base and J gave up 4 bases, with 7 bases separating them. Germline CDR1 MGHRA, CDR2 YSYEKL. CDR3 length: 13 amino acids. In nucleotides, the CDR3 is TGCGCCAGCAGCCAAGGGGTAATAGAGACCCAGTACTTC. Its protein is CASSQGVIETQYF.

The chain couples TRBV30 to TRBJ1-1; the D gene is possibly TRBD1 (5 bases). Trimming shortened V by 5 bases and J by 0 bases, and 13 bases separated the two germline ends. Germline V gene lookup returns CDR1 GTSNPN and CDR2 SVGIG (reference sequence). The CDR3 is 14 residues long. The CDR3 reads CAWAGGEMNTEAFF. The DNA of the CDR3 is TGTGCCTGGGCCGGAGGGGAGATGAACACTGAAGCTTTCTTT.

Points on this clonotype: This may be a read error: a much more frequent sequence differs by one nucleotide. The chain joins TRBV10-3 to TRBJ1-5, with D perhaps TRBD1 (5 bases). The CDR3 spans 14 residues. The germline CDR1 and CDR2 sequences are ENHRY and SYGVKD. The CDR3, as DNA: TGTGCCATCCGTGACAGCGCGAGCAATCAGCCCCAGCATTTT. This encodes CAIRDSASNQPQHF.

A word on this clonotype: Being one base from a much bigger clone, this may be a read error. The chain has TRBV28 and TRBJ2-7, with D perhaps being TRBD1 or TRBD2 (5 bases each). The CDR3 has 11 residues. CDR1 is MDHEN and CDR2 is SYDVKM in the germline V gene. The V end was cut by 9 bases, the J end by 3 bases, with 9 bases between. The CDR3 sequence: CASQGDYEQYV. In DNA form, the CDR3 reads TGTGCCAGTCAGGGAGACTACGAGCAGTACGTC.

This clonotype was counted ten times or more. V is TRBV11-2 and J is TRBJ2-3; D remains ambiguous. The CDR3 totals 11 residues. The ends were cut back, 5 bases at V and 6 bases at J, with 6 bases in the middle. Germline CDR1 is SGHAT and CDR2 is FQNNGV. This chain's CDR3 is CASSRGDTQYF. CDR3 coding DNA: TGTGCCAGCAGCCGTGGGGATACGCAGTATTTT.

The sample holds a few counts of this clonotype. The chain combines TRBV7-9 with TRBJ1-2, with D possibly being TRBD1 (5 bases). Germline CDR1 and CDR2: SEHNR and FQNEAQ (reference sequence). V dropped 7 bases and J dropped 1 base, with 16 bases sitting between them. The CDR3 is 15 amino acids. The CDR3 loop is CASNKQGAGNYGYTF. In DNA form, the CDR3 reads TGTGCCAGCAACAAGCAGGGAGCGGGTAACTATGGCTACACCTTC.

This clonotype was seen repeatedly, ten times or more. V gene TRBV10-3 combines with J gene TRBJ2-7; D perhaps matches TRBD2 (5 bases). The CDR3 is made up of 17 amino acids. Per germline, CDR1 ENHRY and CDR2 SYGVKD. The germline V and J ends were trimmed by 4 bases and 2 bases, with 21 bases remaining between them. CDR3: CAISGARGVSDTYEQYF. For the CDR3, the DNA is TGTGCCATCAGTGGGGCCCGGGGAGTTTCGGATACCTACGAGCAGTACTTC.

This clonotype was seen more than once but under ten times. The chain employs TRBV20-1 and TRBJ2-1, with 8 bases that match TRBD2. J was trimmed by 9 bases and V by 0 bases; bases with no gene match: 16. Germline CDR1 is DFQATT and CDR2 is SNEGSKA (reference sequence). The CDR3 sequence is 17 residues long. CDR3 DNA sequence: TGCAGTGCTAGAGATTATTCCGGGAGGGCCCCCAGTATTGAGCAGTTCTTC. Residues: CSARDYSGRAPSIEQFF.

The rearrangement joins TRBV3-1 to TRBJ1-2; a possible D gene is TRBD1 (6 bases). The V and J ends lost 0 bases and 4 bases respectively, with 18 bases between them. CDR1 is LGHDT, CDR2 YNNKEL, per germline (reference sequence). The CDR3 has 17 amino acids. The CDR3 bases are TGTGCCAGCAGCCAAGATTTTGCGGCAGGGGCAGCCTATGGCTACACCTTC. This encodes CASSQDFAAGAAYGYTF.

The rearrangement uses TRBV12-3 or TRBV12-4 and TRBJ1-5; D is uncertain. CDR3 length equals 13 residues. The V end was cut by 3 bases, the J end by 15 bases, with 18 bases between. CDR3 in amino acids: CASSLGFAAGRHF. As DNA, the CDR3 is TGTGCCAGCAGTTTGGGTTTCGCTGCCGGTCGGCATTTT.

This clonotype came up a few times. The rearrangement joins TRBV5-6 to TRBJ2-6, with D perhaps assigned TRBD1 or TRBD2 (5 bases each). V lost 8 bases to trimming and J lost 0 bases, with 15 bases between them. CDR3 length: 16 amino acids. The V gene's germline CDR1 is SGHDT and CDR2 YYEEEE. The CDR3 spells CASTGTDSSGANVLTF. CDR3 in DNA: TGTGCCAGTACCGGGACGGATAGCTCTGGGGCCAACGTCCTGACTTTC.

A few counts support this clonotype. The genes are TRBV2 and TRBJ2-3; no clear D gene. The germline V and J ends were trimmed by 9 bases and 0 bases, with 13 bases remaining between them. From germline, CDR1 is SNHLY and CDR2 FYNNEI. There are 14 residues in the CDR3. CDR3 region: CARNPRPSTDTQYF. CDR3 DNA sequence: TGTGCCAGGAACCCCCGCCCCAGCACAGATACGCAGTATTTT. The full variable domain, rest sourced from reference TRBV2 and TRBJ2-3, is EPEVTQTPSHQVTQMGQEVILRCVPISNHLYFYWYRQILGQKVEFLVSFYNNEISEKSEIFDDQFSVERPDGSNFTLKIRSTKLEDSAMYFCARNPRPSTDTQYFGPGTRLTVL.

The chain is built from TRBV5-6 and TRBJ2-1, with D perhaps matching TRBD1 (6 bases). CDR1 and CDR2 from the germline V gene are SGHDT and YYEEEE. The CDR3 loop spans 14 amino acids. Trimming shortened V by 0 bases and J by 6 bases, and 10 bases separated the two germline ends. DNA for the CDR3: TGTGCCAGCAGCTTGGGGGTAGGGGGCAATGAGCAGTTCTTC. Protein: CASSLGVGGNEQFF. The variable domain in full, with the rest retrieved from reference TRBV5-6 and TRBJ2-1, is DAGVTQSPTHLIKTRGQQVTLRCSPKSGHDTVSWYQQALGQGPQFIFQYYEEEERQRGNFPDRFSGHQFPNYSSELNVNALLLGDSALYLCASSLGVGGNEQFFGPGTRLTVL.

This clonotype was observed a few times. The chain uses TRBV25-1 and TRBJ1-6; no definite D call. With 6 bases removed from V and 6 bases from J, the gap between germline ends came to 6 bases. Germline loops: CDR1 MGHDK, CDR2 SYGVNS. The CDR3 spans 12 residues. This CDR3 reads CASRGPNSPLHF. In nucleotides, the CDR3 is TGTGCCAGCAGGGGCCCTAATTCACCCCTCCACTTT.

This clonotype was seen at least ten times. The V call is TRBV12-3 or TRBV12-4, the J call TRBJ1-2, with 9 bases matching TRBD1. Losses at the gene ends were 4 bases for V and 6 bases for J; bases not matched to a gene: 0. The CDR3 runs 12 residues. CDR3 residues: CASSWTGDGYTF. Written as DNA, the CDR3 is TGTGCCAGCAGTTGGACAGGGGATGGCTACACCTTC.

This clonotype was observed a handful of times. In DNA form, the CDR3 reads TGTGCCACCAGCACGGGAACTGAAGCTTTCTTT. This encodes CATSTGTEAFF. V and J are TRBV15 and TRBJ1-1; unclear D gene. The V gene lost 4 bases and the J gene lost 5 bases, with 5 bases spanning the gap. This CDR3 comprises 11 residues. Germline CDR1 is LNHNV and CDR2 is YYDKDF (reference sequence).

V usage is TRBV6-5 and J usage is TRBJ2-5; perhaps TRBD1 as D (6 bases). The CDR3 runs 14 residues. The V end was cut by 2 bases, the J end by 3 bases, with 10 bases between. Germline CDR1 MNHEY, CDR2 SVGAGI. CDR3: CASSYPGQKETQYF. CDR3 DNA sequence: TGTGCCAGCAGTTACCCTGGACAGAAAGAGACCCAGTACTTC.

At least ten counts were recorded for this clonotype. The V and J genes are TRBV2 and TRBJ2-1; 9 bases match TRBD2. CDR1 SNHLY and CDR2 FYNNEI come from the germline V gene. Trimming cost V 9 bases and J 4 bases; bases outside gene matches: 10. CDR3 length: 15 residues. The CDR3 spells CASRGASGAYNEQFF. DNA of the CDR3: TGTGCCAGTAGGGGGGCTAGCGGGGCTTACAATGAGCAGTTCTTC.

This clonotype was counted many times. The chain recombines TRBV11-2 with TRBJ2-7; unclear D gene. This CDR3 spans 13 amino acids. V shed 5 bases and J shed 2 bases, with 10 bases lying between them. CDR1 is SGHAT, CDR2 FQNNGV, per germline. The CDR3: CASSAENPYEQYF. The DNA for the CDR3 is TGTGCCAGCAGCGCAGAGAACCCCTACGAGCAGTACTTC.

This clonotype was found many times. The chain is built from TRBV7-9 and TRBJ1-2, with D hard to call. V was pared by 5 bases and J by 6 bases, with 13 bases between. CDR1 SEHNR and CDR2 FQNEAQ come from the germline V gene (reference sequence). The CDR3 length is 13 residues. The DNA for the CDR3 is TGTGCCAGCAGCCCCTCTCGGGTGGATGGCTACACCTTC. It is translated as CASSPSRVDGYTF.

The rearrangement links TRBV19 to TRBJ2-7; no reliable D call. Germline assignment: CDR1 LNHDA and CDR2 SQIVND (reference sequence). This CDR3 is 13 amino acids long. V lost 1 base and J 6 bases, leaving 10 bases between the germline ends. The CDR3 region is CASSIGKRTEQYF. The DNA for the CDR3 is TGTGCCAGTAGTATAGGGAAGAGAACCGAGCAGTACTTC.

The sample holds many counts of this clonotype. Here the CDR3 DNA reads TGCGCCAGCAGCTTGGAGGAAGGGGCAGCTTTCTTT. Its protein product is CASSLEEGAAFF. The gene calls are TRBV5-1 and TRBJ1-1; the D gene is possibly TRBD1 (5 bases). The V and J ends lost 0 bases and 10 bases respectively, with 10 bases between them. Germline V gives CDR1 SGHRS, CDR2 YFSETQ. The CDR3 consists of 12 residues. Full variable domain (outside the CDR3, taken from reference TRBV5-1 and TRBJ1-1): KAGVTQTPRYLIKTRGQQVTLSCSPISGHRSVSWYQQTPGQGLQFLFEYFSETQRNKGNFPGRFSGRQFSNSRSEMNVSTLELGDSALYLCASSLEEGAAFFGQGTRLTVV.

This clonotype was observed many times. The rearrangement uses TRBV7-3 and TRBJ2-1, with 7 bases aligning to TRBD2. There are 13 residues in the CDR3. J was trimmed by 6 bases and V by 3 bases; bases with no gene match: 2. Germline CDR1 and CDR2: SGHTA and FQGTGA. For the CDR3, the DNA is TGTGCCAGCAGCTTGTGGGGGGGCAATGAGCAGTTCTTC. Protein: CASSLWGGNEQFF. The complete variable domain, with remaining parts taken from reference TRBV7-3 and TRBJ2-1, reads GAGVSQTPSNKVTEKGKYVELRCDPISGHTALYWYRQSLGQGPEFLIYFQGTGAADDSGLPNDRFFAVRPEGSVSTLKIQRTERGDSAVYLCASSLWGGNEQFFGPGTRLTVL.

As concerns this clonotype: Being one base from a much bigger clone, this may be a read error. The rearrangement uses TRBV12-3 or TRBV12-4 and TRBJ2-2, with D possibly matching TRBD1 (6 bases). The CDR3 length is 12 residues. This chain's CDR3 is CAGSQGYGELFF. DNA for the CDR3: TGTGCCGGCAGCCAGGGGTACGGGGAGCTGTTTTTT.

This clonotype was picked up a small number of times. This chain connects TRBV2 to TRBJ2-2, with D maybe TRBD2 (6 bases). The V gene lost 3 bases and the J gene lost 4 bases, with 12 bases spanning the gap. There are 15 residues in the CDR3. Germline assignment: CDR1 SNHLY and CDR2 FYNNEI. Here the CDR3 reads CASSDGRVGTGELFF. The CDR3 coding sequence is TGTGCCAGCAGTGACGGGAGAGTAGGCACCGGGGAGCTGTTTTTT. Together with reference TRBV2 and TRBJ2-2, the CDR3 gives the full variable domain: EPEVTQTPSHQVTQMGQEVILRCVPISNHLYFYWYRQILGQKVEFLVSFYNNEISEKSEIFDDQFSVERPDGSNFTLKIRSTKLEDSAMYFCASSDGRVGTGELFFGEGSRLTVL.